Here is one T cell receptor beta chain with its context. The antigen remains unidentified. The CDR3 has 13 residues. Per germline, CDR1 SGHNT and CDR2 YYREEE (reference sequence). The PCR contained 60 Vbeta and 13 Jbeta primers. Generated by immunoSEQ multiplex PCR, the TCRdb table keeps only in-frame clones and is missing some. The sample yields about 150,000 clones, roughly 80% seen once. These data originate in a study of cytomegalovirus exposure and HLA in healthy donors. Whole-study context: Earlier findings included 90 million to 120 million unique TCR beta sequences obtained from roughly 200 million T cells. Study conclusions and caveats: There were several of the most significant clusters that appeared linked to common viral pathogens in a later analysis. In a later analysis, TCR beta V- and J-gene trimming showed a link to a missense DCLRE1C variant. The productive fraction for most TCR beta V segments was about 87% or about 30% in an earlier analysis.

The source of this sequence is a woman under 40 in good health and CMV-seronegative. This rearrangement joins TRBV5-4 to TRBJ2-5, with a tentative D call TRBD2 (6 bases). The J call is uncertain, as TRBJ2-7 better fits the DNA end. Sequencing was performed on PBMCs. The CDR3 DNA sequence: TGTGCCAGCAGCTTGGGGAGGGACGACGAGCAGTACTTC. It encodes CASSLGRDDEQYF.